The entry below gives a single T cell receptor (beta chain) sequence along with its context. This clonotype was seen only a few times. This clone's antigen is unknown. Base qualities are not provided; no much larger clone lies one nucleotide away. The data originate from a study of identical twins (dated by TCRdb to 2015 to 2016). With respect to the entire study: The study deep-sequenced TCR alpha and beta repertoires from monozygotic twins, unrelated adults of various ages and cord blood to test whether fetal clonotypes persist. To rule out contamination, the twin experiments were replicated at different times with different library preparation protocols. Overall study outcomes, separate from this receptor: Out-of-frame TCR alpha sharing in monozygotic twins was systematically underestimated by recombination models, whereas sharing between unrelated individuals was in agreement with the recombination models. Zero-insertion analyses could be partly confounded by invariant T cells such as MAIT and iNKT, though diverse VJ usage argued against such confounding for most clonotypes. Out-of-frame TCR alpha sequences shared between twins showed an excess of low generation-probability sequences compared with coincidental sharing between unrelated individuals. Fewer insertions were carried by abundant cord blood beta clonotypes, a similar but weaker trend appeared in young adult naive repertoires, and no such trend appeared in memory repertoires. Conclusions relied on cross-sectional statistical analysis, since the same donors could not be followed over many years. In beta out-of-frame sequences, excess twin sharing was weaker, because having fewer shared sequences lowered the signal-to-noise ratio.

Per the germline V gene, SQVTM is the CDR1 and ANQGSEA is the CDR2. The CDR3 runs 15 residues from the cysteine to the phenylalanine. CDR3 DNA is the only sequence kept; it has 45 bases, read in frame from the first base. V is trimmed back by 5 bases and J by 10 bases, and the junction contains 16 bases that no gene match accounts for. Library generation was performed with 5' RACE. Sequencing was carried out with an Illumina HiSeq 2000. A universal primer binding site was added through template switching, and the final cDNA carried a unique molecular identifier so that TCR cDNA molecules could be counted accurately. First-strand cDNA for TCR alpha and beta chains was synthesized from specific primers in the conserved constant-segment region. To control for contamination, every cDNA library was double barcoded, receiving both a SMART-Mk sample barcode and Illumina barcodes. TruSeq adapter sequences and Illumina sample barcodes were added in two successive PCR steps. The TCR alpha and beta cDNA libraries were sequenced on the Illumina HiSeq platform using custom primers. The authors processed their data as follows. MiGEC processed the raw reads to extract unique molecular identifiers, while MiXCR was used to determine the CDR3 positions. Recombination models were inferred per individual with the repgenHMM and IGoR tools using an EM algorithm. The analysis of shared clonotypes was done with the tcR package in R, with sharing normalized by the product of cloneset sizes. To study raw recombination free of thymic and clonal selection effects, out-of-frame nonproductive sequences were analyzed. The public sequencing data were trimmed at Q25 with fastp and processed into clonotypes with MiXCR by TCRdb, which kept only in-frame beta chains. Rows merge per CDR3 protein into single entries with the most common DNA and genes. TCRdb, not the original authors, processed these V and J calls. The sample table holds hundreds of thousands of distinct CDR3 sequences, of which 15% to 20% were seen once. Over 10% of the sample goes to the ten largest clones.

All donors were healthy Caucasians. The twin cohort consisted of three pairs of female monozygotic twins, all aged about 18 to 29 years. RNA for TCR libraries was isolated from peripheral blood mononuclear cells. This sample was also put to use in a study of T cells expressing NK-cell markers. The second paper states: Under 10 donors provided sorted CD3+CD56+NKG2C+, CD3+CD56+NKG2C- and CD3+CD56-NKG2C+ T-cell subsets, whose TCR beta-chain repertoires were profiled. Seven of the eight sequenced donors were HCMV-seropositive and one was HCMV-seronegative. In several experiments an anti-gammadeltaTCR antibody was added to restrict sorting to alphabetaTCR-expressing T cells. In roughly six donors, the dominant CD3+CD56+NKG2C+ clonotypes were among the top 10 CD8+ clonotypes and accounted for about 1.0-7.5% of CD8+ T cells. Those dominant clonotypes were again the most abundant among CD3+CD56-NKG2C+ cells in a handful of donors, at about 28.3-65%. Whether the expanded NKG2C-expressing T cell clones were specific for HCMV antigens was left unclear. Randomly selected healthy volunteers, three men and five women, were used as the eight sequenced donors. HCMV serostatus was determined by detecting HCMV-specific IgG in serum with a commercial ELISA kit. Bulk peripheral blood T-cell repertoires were additionally sequenced from unsorted PBMC for roughly six donors. MIGEC was used to demultiplex reads and group reads by UMI, and MiTCR was used to assemble and quantify clonotypes. To remove erroneous sequences, TCR cDNA sequences were retained only when supported by two or more reads. The tcR package was used for downstream repertoire analysis, and clonotypes were matched between fractions using CDR3 nucleotide sequence together with V segment. Antigen specificity was annotated against VDJdb with VDJmatch, allowing one amino acid substitution in CDR3.

The TCR was taken from a woman in her late teens or twenties in good health. The chain couples TRBV29-1 to TRBJ2-1; a stretch of 8 junction bases matches TRBD1. The sample was PBMCs. The CDR3 amino acid sequence is: CSVPGGQGLQREQFF. The nucleotide sequence is TGCAGCGTTCCAGGAGGACAGGGACTCCAAAGGGAGCAGTTCTTC.